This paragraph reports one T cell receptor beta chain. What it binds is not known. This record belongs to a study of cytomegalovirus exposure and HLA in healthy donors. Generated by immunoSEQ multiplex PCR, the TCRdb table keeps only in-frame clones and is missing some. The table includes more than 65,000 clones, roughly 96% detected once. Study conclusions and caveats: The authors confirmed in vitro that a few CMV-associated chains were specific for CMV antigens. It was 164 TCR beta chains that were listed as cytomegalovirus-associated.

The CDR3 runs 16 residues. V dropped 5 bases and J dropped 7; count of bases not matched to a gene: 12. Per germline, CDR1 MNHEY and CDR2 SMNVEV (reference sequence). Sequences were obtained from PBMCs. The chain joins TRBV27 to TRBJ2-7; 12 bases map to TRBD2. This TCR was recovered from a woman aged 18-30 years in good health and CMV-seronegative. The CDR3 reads CASSPIRLAGAGEQYF. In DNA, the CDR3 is TGTGCCAGCAGTCCGATCAGACTAGCGGGAGCGGGGGAGCAGTACTTC.